The 20 T cell receptor beta chains in this list originate from one sample, sequenced in a study of OX40 agonist ivuxolimab in advanced cancers. Method: immunoSEQ multiplex PCR; TCRdb's copy keeps in-frame clones and lacks some. This table has 58,000 or so clones, about 80% appearing once. Specimen: CD4+ or CD8+ T cells sorted from blood, collected in a trial of the OX40 agonist ivuxolimab. These TCRs come from an adult with an advanced solid tumor such as melanoma, head and neck, liver or kidney cancer.

This chain joins TRBV11-3 and TRBJ2-1; 11 bases are shared with TRBD1. V was clipped by 3 bases and J by 3 bases; unmatched bases: 4. Germline V gives CDR1 SGHNT, CDR2 YENEEA. The CDR3 has 16 residues. CDR3 coding DNA: TGTGCCAGCAGCTTCACCGGGACAGGGGGCTACAATGAGCAGTTCTTC. It codes for CASSFTGTGGYNEQFF.

The chain recombines TRBV28 with TRBJ1-2; 8 nucleotides match TRBD1. The trim removed 2 bases at V and 8 bases at J, leaving 13 bases unmatched. Germline CDR1 and CDR2: MDHEN and SYDVKM. This CDR3 comprises 16 residues. The CDR3 nucleotides are TGTGCCAGCAGTTTAGAAGCCCTGCAGGGGGCTCAGGGCTACACCTTC. It specifies CASSLEALQGAQGYTF.

CDR3 sequence (DNA): TGTGCCAGCTTGTGGTTTGGCTACACCTTC. Its protein product is CASLWFGYTF. The chain links TRBV6-1 to TRBJ1-2; D unresolved. V gave up 8 bases and J gave up 7 bases, with 8 bases separating them. CDR1 is MNHNS, CDR2 SASEGT, per germline. The CDR3 extends over 10 amino acids.

The CDR3 spells CASSGNHYYEQYF. The CDR3 DNA is TGTGCCAGCTCAGGCAACCACTACTACGAGCAGTACTTC. The chain has TRBV18 and TRBJ2-7; D ambiguous. The CDR3 sequence is 13 residues long. Trimming cost V 5 bases and J 3 bases, with 11 bases left between them. Germline V gene sequence: CDR1 KGHSH, CDR2 LQKENI.

The chain uses TRBV5-4 and TRBJ2-1; unclear D gene. The CDR3 is made up of 13 amino acids. The V and J ends lost 2 bases and 5 bases respectively, with 8 bases between them. CDR1 is SGHNT and CDR2 is YYREEE in the germline V gene (reference sequence). CDR3 loop: CASSFSTHNEQFF. CDR3 nucleotides: TGTGCCAGCAGCTTTTCCACACACAATGAGCAGTTCTTC.

The J gene is TRBJ2-3, the V gene TRBV5-4; D perhaps matches TRBD2 (5 bases). The CDR3 spans 14 residues. Looked up from germline, CDR1 is SGHNT and CDR2 is YYREEE (reference sequence). V was shortened by 3 bases and J by 6 bases, with 14 bases between the two germline ends. CDR3 coding DNA: TGTGCCAGCAGCTCCGACTTTAGCGAGGATACGCAGTATTTT. Translated: CASSSDFSEDTQYF.

The genes are TRBV5-1 and TRBJ2-7; D is undetermined. The CDR3 sequence is 13 residues long. Per the germline V gene, CDR1 is SGHRS and CDR2 is YFSETQ. V lost 0 bases, J lost 3 bases, and 7 bases lay in between. The CDR3, as DNA: TGCGCCAGCAGCTTGGGATTGCTCTACGAGCAGTACTTC. Translated, it gives CASSLGLLYEQYF. Full variable domain (rest looked up from reference TRBV5-1 and TRBJ2-7): KAGVTQTPRYLIKTRGQQVTLSCSPISGHRSVSWYQQTPGQGLQFLFEYFSETQRNKGNFPGRFSGRQFSNSRSEMNVSTLELGDSALYLCASSLGLLYEQYFGPGTRLTVT.

This clone came up once. The chain has TRBV20-1 and TRBJ2-3; no firm D call. This CDR3 spans 11 amino acids. Per germline, CDR1 DFQATT and CDR2 SNEGSKA (reference sequence). V dropped 3 bases and J dropped 4 bases, with 5 bases sitting between them. The CDR3 DNA reads as TGCAGTGCTAGCCCGCCAGATACGCAGTATTTT. Translated: CSASPPDTQYF.

The chain recombines TRBV2 with TRBJ1-2, with 10 bases matching TRBD1. The V segment lost 4 bases and the J segment 4 bases; nucleotides outside the gene matches: 9. CDR1 is SNHLY, CDR2 FYNNEI, per germline. The CDR3 totals 16 residues. In DNA, the CDR3 is TGTGCCAGCAGTGGACAGGGGGCTCCAAGCCGCTATGGCTACACCTTC. This translates into CASSGQGAPSRYGYTF.

The CDR3 coding sequence is TGTGCCAGCAGTTACTCCCCAGTGAGCTCCTACAATGAGCAGTTCTTC. The encoded protein is CASSYSPVSSYNEQFF. This chain uses TRBV6-5 with TRBJ2-1, with no clear D. In germline, CDR1 is MNHEY, CDR2 SVGAGI. The CDR3 sequence is 16 residues long. V was trimmed by 0 bases and J by 0 bases, leaving 9 bases between them.

Only a few counts were recorded for this clone. This chain uses TRBV2 with TRBJ2-7; D is ambiguous. V lost 4 bases, J lost 3 bases, and 13 bases lay in between. Germline values: CDR1 SNHLY, CDR2 FYNNEI. The CDR3 contains 14 residues. The CDR3 loop is CASSVSSANYEQYF. In DNA, the CDR3 is TGTGCCAGCAGTGTGTCGTCGGCGAACTACGAGCAGTACTTC. The full variable domain, with the rest looked up from reference TRBV2 and TRBJ2-7, is EPEVTQTPSHQVTQMGQEVILRCVPISNHLYFYWYRQILGQKVEFLVSFYNNEISEKSEIFDDQFSVERPDGSNFTLKIRSTKLEDSAMYFCASSVSSANYEQYFGPGTRLTVT.

This clone appeared a single time. The gene calls are TRBV25-1 and TRBJ2-2; D assignment may be TRBD1 or TRBD2 (5 bases each). CDR1 and CDR2 from the germline V gene are MGHDK and SYGVNS. The CDR3 is made up of 16 amino acids. The germline V and J ends were trimmed by 2 bases and 7 bases, with 17 bases remaining between them. The CDR3 here is CASSEGAIFGGGELFF. The CDR3, as DNA: TGTGCCAGCAGTGAAGGAGCTATATTTGGGGGCGGGGAGCTGTTTTTT.

The chain is built from TRBV18 and TRBJ2-7; the match to TRBD2 covers 11 bases. With 4 bases clipped from V and 1 base from J, the junction kept 6 bases outside the gene matches. CDR1 is KGHSH, CDR2 LQKENI, per germline. The CDR3 has 16 amino acids. The CDR3 DNA reads as TGTGCCAGCTCACTAAAGACTAGCGGGGCTTCCTACGAGCAGTACTTC. Encoded protein: CASSLKTSGASYEQYF. Together with reference TRBV18 and TRBJ2-7, the CDR3 gives the full variable domain: NAGVMQNPRHLVRRRGQEARLRCSPMKGHSHVYWYRQLPEEGLKFMVYLQKENIIDESGMPKERFSAEFPKEGPSILRIQQVVRGDSAAYFCASSLKTSGASYEQYFGPGTRLTVT.

The rearrangement links TRBV2 to TRBJ1-6; D is undetermined. CDR1 SNHLY and CDR2 FYNNEI come from the germline V gene. Between the trimmed V and J ends, which lost 7 bases and 9 bases, there was a span of 13 bases. The CDR3 runs to 13 residues. CDR3 sequence: CASTAWVFSPLHF. The CDR3 DNA is TGTGCCAGCACCGCGTGGGTATTTTCACCCCTCCACTTT.

The J gene is TRBJ2-1, the V gene TRBV9, with D maybe TRBD2 (6 bases). Trimming removed 2 bases from V and 10 bases from J, with 13 bases in between. Germline-derived CDR1 and CDR2 are SGDLS and YYNGEE. CDR3 size: 13 residues. The CDR3 bases are TGTGCCAGCAGCGTCTACGTGGCGGGGGAGCAGTTCTTC. The encoded protein is CASSVYVAGEQFF.

The V call is TRBV19, the J call TRBJ1-2; D ambiguous. Trimming left V 2 bases short and J 8 bases short, with 9 bases between. Germline V gene data show CDR1 as LNHDA and CDR2 as SQIVND (reference sequence). The CDR3 length is 12 residues. The CDR3 sequence: CASSITGMGYTF. Here the CDR3 DNA reads TGTGCCAGTAGTATAACGGGGATGGGCTACACCTTC.

This clone was counted a few times. This chain connects TRBV7-6 to TRBJ1-2; D unresolved. The ends were cut back, 2 bases at V and 6 bases at J, with 7 bases in the middle. Germline V lookup: CDR1 SGHVS, CDR2 FNYEAQ. The CDR3 sequence is 12 residues long. In nucleotides, the CDR3 is TGTGCCAGCAGCTTACGCGGGGATGGCTACACCTTC. Protein: CASSLRGDGYTF.

V gene TRBV7-3 combines with J gene TRBJ2-5; D unresolved. Trimming pared 2 bases from V and 5 bases from J, leaving 9 bases between. CDR3 length: 13 residues. Germline assignment: CDR1 SGHTA and CDR2 FQGTGA. The CDR3 DNA reads TGTGCCAGCAGCTTAGTATGGATGGAGACCCAGTACTTC. It codes for CASSLVWMETQYF.

V usage is TRBV5-1 and J usage is TRBJ2-1; 11 bases line up with TRBD1. V gave up 7 bases and J gave up 6 bases; unmatched junction bases: 9. CDR1 SGHRS and CDR2 YFSETQ come from the germline V gene. CDR3 size: 15 residues. CDR3 nucleotides: TGCGCCAGCTTCGGTGCCGGGACAGGGGGCAATGAGCAGTTCTTC. Protein: CASFGAGTGGNEQFF.

The chain recombines TRBV4-2 with TRBJ2-1, with TRBD2 matching over 15 bases. The V gene end was trimmed by 2 bases and the J gene end by 6 bases; junction bases not matched to a gene: 8. The CDR3 sequence is 18 residues long. Germline CDR1 LGHNA, CDR2 YNFKEQ. CDR3 in DNA: TGTGCCAGCAGCCAAACGGGACTAGCGGGAGGAATCGGCAATGAGCAGTTCTTC. The encoded protein is CASSQTGLAGGIGNEQFF.